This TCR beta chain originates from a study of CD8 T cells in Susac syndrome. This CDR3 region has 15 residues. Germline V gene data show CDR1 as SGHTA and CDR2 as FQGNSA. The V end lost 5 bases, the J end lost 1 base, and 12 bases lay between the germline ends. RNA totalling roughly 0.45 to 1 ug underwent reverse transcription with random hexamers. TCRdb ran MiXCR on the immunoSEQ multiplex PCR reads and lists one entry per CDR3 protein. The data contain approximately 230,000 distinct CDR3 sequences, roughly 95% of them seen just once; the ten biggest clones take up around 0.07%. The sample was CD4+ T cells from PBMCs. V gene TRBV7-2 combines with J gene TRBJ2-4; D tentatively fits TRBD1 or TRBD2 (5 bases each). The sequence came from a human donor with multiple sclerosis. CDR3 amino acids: CASSRDPSAKNIQYF. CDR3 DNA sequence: TGTGCCAGCAGCCGGGACCCTTCGGCCAAAAACATTCAGTACTTC.